This note documents a single T cell receptor (beta chain) sequence. Its antigen is still unknown. This could be a read error, since a much larger clone is one nucleotide away. Libraries were built with multiplex PCR. Reads for this sample came from an Illumina HiSeq 4000. CDR3 regions were amplified by Arm-PCR with iRepertoire HTBI primers to construct TCR beta libraries. Before sequencing, the PCR products underwent gel purification. In the original analysis: Gene usage analysis of CDR3 amino acid clonotypes used the 55 to 65 TRBV and some 13 TRBJ segments found across samples. Filtered high-quality paired reads were merged into contigs using COPE and FqMerger. BLAST was used to align contigs to IMGT TRBV, TRBD and TRBJ reference genes, and CDR3 was defined according to IMGT. Highly expanded clones were defined as clonotypes with a frequency above 0.1%. Repertoire diversity was measured by Shannon entropy, and V-J evenness by the Gini coefficient. A clonotype was considered public if more than one individual shared it. TCRdb handled the public reads itself, with Q25 trimming in fastp and clone calling in MiXCR, and kept productive beta chains. Records with the same CDR3 protein are collapsed into one entry carrying the most frequent genes and DNA. None of the V and J calls come from the authors' own analysis; TCRdb made them. This sample is represented by some 460,000 distinct CDR3 sequences; about 17% of them were singletons. The ten largest clones add up to 12% of the sample.

Clipping removes 4 bases from V and 7 bases from J, with 11 as the unmatched junction base count. The germline V gene (reference sequence) provides CDR1 DFQATT and CDR2 SNEGSKA. The CDR3 contains 14 residues, cysteine and phenylalanine counted. Left in the record is the CDR3 DNA by itself, 42 bases read in frame from the first base. The data were obtained in a study of regulatory T cells in long-lasting Graves disease (dated by TCRdb to 2020 to 2023). Notes on the research overall: Patients with newly diagnosed Graves' disease had been on antithyroid drugs for under 3 months. This study used TCR sequencing and RNA sequencing of peripheral blood to compare persistent Graves' disease patients against newly diagnosed Graves' disease patients. TCR sequencing covered roughly 13 persistent and some 20 newly diagnosed Graves' disease patients, approximately 33 samples in total. The study was conducted in China and was registered as a clinical trial.

General study outcomes and caveats: Only the TCR beta chain was sequenced and analyzed. The authors acknowledged the small sample size as a limitation that may reduce accuracy. Only peripheral blood was studied, because thyroid tissue, the primary lesion, was inaccessible. Persistent Graves' disease patients showed lower TCR Shannon entropy and fewer highly expanded clones than newly diagnosed patients, suggesting clonal expansion. Patients with persistent disease shared more public clonotypes (about 2,900) than newly diagnosed patients did (around 930). TRBV28, TRBJ1-2 and TRBJ2-5 were preferentially used in persistent disease, while TRBV20-1 and TRBJ2-1 were favored in newly diagnosed disease.

This specimen's time point label, interpreted: newly diagnosed GD, antithyroid drugs for less than 3 months. For both TCR sequencing and RNA sequencing, RNA was extracted from PBMCs in TRIzol. Graves' disease was diagnosed according to American Thyroid Association guidelines. Recruitment of patients was carried out at an endocrinology department in Xi'an, China. Each patient gave about 10 milliliters of peripheral blood, collected in an EDTA anticoagulant tube. PBMCs were isolated by Ficoll Paque Plus density gradient separation without further T cell sorting. An Agilent 2100 Bioanalyzer and agarose gel were used to assess RNA quality, and a NanoDrop 2000 was used to measure RNA concentration. These same records also appear under a second study, on T cells in Graves' hyperthyroidism and ophthalmopathy. That second report states: A patient counted as having stable Graves' hyperthyroidism if no progression to ophthalmopathy occurred over 18 months of follow-up. The hyperthyroidism patients were between 18 and 65 years old and newly diagnosed, with a disease duration of less than 2 months. Patients with uncontrolled infections, other autoimmune diseases, pregnancy or lactation were excluded. Diagnoses relied on clinical symptoms, serum thyroxine and TRAb, thyroid ultrasound and orbital computed tomography. A first-round RT-PCR of the TCR CDR3 used the HTBI primer set with the Qiagen OneStep RT-PCR kit. Blood samples also contained most of the expanded thyroid clonotypes (frequency above 0.001), which suggests that blood repertoires may reflect thyroid immune responses. In cross-validation, a model built on a 13 V-J signature told ophthalmopathy apart from stable hyperthyroidism with approximately 90% sensitivity and 81% to 82% specificity, and in testing the same model reached 80%/75%. In validation, the model predicted progression to ophthalmopathy a median of 6.5 months before onset, with approximately 68% sensitivity and nearly 75% specificity. TCR V-J signatures able to tell the groups apart were searched for in a discovery cohort of approximately 95 patients, of whom more than 40 had Graves' ophthalmopathy and 55 to 60 had stable Graves' hyperthyroidism. An independent validation cohort of 18 to 20 hyperthyroidism patients and 17 patients who later progressed to ophthalmopathy tested prospective prediction of ophthalmopathy. The roughly 94 discovery patients were randomly split 7:3 into training and test sets. In addition, the study compared T-cell repertoires in thyroid tissue and in blood from roughly 6 Graves' hyperthyroidism patients. After sampling, hyperthyroidism patients received methimazole starting at 30 mg daily, and ophthalmopathy patients received high-dose intravenous methylprednisolone. The libraries were constructed in a second round of multiplex PCR and then size-selected and purified. Libraries were sequenced paired-end with 100 bp reads on an Illumina HiSeq2000. SOAPnuke was used to process the raw data, removing reads that contained adapters or uncalled bases, had a mean Phred below 15, or lacked an exact match to the constant primer or identifier. High-quality paired reads were merged with COPE v1.2.5, and unique nucleotide sequences were defined as clonotypes. MiTCR v1.1 was used to align the clonotypes against IMGT TRBV, TRBD and TRBJ reference segments. Only V-J combinations with frequency above 0.0001, covering about 99% of repertoires, were analysed. A TCS score was defined as the ratio between F50 (clonal expansion) and ExV (chaos), using BLOSUM62-based TCRdist between CDR3 peptides within each V-J. Welch's t-statistics and random forest reduced fewer than 550 V-J features to roughly 13, which were used in a naive Bayes classifier (R e1071). No statistical method was used to fix the sample size in advance, and group allocation was not hidden from the investigators. According to the paper, TCR Vbeta CDR3 sequencing was carried out on 135 peripheral blood samples, which came from 40 to 45 ophthalmopathy, 80 or so hyperthyroidism and roughly 17 progressor patients.

The source material was peripheral blood mononuclear cells (PBMCs), sampled at new diagnosis, from a patient treated with antithyroid drugs. The rearrangement joined TRBV20-1 to TRBJ2-7; 9 of the junction bases match TRBD2. The TCR sequence derives from a middle-aged man with Graves disease. Donor details come from another sample of the same person, matched by shared clones. This receptor has the CDR3 CSAMGGRVYNEQYF. The DNA is TGCAGTGCTATGGGCGGGAGGGTCTACAATGAGCAGTACTTC.